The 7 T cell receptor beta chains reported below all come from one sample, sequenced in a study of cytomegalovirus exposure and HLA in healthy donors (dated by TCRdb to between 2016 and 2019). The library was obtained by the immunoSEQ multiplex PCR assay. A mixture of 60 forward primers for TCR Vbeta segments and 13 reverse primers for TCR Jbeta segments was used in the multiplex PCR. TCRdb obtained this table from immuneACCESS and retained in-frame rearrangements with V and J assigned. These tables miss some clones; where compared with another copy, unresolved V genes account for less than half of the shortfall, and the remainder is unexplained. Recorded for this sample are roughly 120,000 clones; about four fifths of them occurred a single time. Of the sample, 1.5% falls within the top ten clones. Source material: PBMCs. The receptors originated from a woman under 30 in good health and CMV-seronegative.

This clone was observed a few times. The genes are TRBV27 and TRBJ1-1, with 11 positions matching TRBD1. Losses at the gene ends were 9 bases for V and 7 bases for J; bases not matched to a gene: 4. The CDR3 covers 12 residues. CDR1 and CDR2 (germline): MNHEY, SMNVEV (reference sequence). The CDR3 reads CARDRGRDEAFF. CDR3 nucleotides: TGTGCCAGGGACAGGGGGCGCGATGAAGCTTTCTTT.

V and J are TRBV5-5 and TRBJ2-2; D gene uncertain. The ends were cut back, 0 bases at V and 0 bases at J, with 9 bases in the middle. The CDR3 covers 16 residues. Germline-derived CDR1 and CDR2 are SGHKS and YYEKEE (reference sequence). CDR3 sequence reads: CASSLDKEANTGELFF. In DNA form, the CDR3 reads TGTGCCAGCAGCTTGGACAAAGAGGCGAACACCGGGGAGCTGTTTTTT. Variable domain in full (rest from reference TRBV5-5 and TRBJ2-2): DAGVTQSPTHLIKTRGQQVTLRCSPISGHKSVSWYQQVLGQGPQFIFQYYEKEERGRGNFPDRFSARQFPNYSSELNVNALLLGDSALYLCASSLDKEANTGELFFGEGSRLTVL.

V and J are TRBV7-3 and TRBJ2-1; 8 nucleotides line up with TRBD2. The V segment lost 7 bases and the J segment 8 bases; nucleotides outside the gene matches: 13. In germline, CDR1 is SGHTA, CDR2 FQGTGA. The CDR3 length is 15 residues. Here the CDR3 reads CASTRTGTSSDEQFF. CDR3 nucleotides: TGTGCCAGCACCCGAACAGGGACTAGTAGCGATGAGCAGTTCTTC. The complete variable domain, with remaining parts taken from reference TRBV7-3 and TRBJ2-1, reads GAGVSQTPSNKVTEKGKYVELRCDPISGHTALYWYRQSLGQGPEFLIYFQGTGAADDSGLPNDRFFAVRPEGSVSTLKIQRTERGDSAVYLCASTRTGTSSDEQFFGPGTRLTVL.

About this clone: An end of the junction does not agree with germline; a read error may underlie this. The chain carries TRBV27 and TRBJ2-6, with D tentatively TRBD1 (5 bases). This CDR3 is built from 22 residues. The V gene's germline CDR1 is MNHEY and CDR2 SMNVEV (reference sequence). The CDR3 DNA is TGTGCCAGCACCTCCTCCTATTGGGCCCGCTTAGGGCTGCGCTCTGGGGCCAACGGCCTGACTTTC. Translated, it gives CASTSSYWARLGLRSGANGLTF.

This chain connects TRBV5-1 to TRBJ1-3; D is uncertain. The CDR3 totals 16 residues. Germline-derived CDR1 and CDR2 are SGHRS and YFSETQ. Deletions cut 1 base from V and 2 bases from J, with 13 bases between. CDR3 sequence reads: CASSLRSGATGNTIYF. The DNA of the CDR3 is TGCGCCAGCAGCTTGCGTTCGGGAGCTACTGGAAACACCATATATTTT.

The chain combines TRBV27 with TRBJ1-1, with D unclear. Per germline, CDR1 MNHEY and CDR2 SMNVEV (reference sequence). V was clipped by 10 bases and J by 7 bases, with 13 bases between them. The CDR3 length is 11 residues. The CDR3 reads CATRREGEAFF. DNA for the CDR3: TGTGCCACCAGGCGAGAGGGTGAAGCTTTCTTT.

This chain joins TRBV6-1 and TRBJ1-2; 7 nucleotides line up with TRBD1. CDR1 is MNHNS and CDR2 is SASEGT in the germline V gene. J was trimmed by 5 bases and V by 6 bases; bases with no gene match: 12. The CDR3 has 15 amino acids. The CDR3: CASSERTGLGYGYTF. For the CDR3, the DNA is TGTGCCAGCAGCGAGAGGACAGGCCTGGGATATGGCTACACCTTC.